This passage covers 10 T cell receptor beta chains from one sample sequenced in a study of control samples from healthy donors and cancer patients. Some clones are missing from TCRdb's copy, which holds only in-frame ones; the method was immunoSEQ multiplex PCR. In the table there are 170,000 or so clones, about 90% of which are singletons. The material sequenced was blood. Receptors originate from a woman aged 40 to 50 in good health.

Note on this clone: Other DNA sequences in the same sample also yield this CDR3. The rearrangement joins TRBV12-3 or TRBV12-4 to TRBJ2-5; D not resolved. Deletions cut 6 bases from V and 1 base from J, with 6 bases between. The CDR3 has 12 residues. CDR3 amino acids: CASRGIQETQYF. In DNA, the CDR3 is TGTGCCAGCAGGGGGATCCAAGAGACCCAGTACTTC.

This chain links TRBV5-1 with TRBJ2-7; D tentatively reads TRBD1 or TRBD2 (5 bases each). The ends were cut back, 1 base at V and 4 bases at J, with 15 bases in the middle. The CDR3 covers 15 residues. Germline lookup yields CDR1 SGHRS and CDR2 YFSETQ. This chain's CDR3 is CASSLYRDRKYEQYF. The DNA of the CDR3 is TGCGCCAGCAGCTTGTACCGGGACCGAAAATACGAGCAGTACTTC.

The chain links TRBV4-1 to TRBJ1-2; D is ambiguous. V lost 4 bases and J 7 bases, leaving 16 bases between the germline ends. CDR1 is MGHRA and CDR2 is YSYEKL in the germline V gene. CDR3 length: 14 residues. CDR3 nucleotides: TGCGCCAGCAGCCCCGGTGTCCTGGGGTTTGGCTACACCTTC. Encoded protein: CASSPGVLGFGYTF.

In this sample, this clone turned up once. The J gene is TRBJ1-3, the V gene TRBV5-4; D perhaps matches TRBD1 (6 bases). CDR3 length: 14 residues. CDR1 is SGHNT and CDR2 is YYREEE in the germline V gene (reference sequence). Trimming took off 0 bases at V and 3 bases at J, with 7 bases between the two ends. CDR3 nucleotide sequence: TGTGCCAGCAGCTTGGGGGGGCTTGGAAACACCATATATTTT. Translating it yields CASSLGGLGNTIYF.

The V call is TRBV11-3, the J call TRBJ2-1; D call uncertain. Germline CDR1 reads SGHNT; CDR2 reads YENEEA. CDR3 length: 15 amino acids. V lost 1 base, J lost 3 bases, and 10 bases lay in between. The CDR3 sequence: CASSLAGGGYNEQFF. The CDR3 DNA follows: TGTGCCAGCAGCTTAGCTGGCGGCGGCTACAATGAGCAGTTCTTC.

This CDR3 is CASSWEGETQYF. CDR3 sequence (DNA): TGTGCCAGCAGTTGGGAAGGGGAGACCCAGTACTTC. This sequence joins TRBV2 and TRBJ2-5; no clear D gene. V lost 5 bases, J lost 5 bases, and 9 bases lay in between. From germline, CDR1 is SNHLY and CDR2 FYNNEI. The CDR3 contains 12 residues.

The chain has TRBV4-1 and TRBJ1-5; D is ambiguous. The CDR3 extends over 15 amino acids. Germline V gene sequence: CDR1 MGHRA, CDR2 YSYEKL. Trimming stripped 4 bases from V and 4 bases from J, with 14 bases between. The CDR3 region has the DNA TGCGCCAGCAGCCCCGAAGCCTCCGTAAATCAGCCCCAGCATTTT. Its protein product is CASSPEASVNQPQHF.

The chain joins TRBV11-2 to TRBJ2-3, with D tentatively TRBD2 (7 bases). Germline-derived CDR1 and CDR2 are SGHAT and FQNNGV. Trimming pared 4 bases from V and 6 bases from J, leaving 14 bases between. The CDR3 loop spans 14 amino acids. Here the CDR3 reads CASSSRGGADTQYF. The CDR3 region has the DNA TGTGCCAGCAGCTCAAGGGGGGGGGCGGATACGCAGTATTTT.

This chain connects TRBV19 to TRBJ1-1; no reliable D call. Germline assignment: CDR1 LNHDA and CDR2 SQIVND (reference sequence). The CDR3 is 14 amino acids. V was cut by 8 bases and J by 0 bases, with 13 bases left in between. The CDR3 DNA follows: TGTGCCAGTCAGGAGAGGTTCATGAACACTGAAGCTTTCTTT. The encoded protein is CASQERFMNTEAFF.

V gene TRBV3-1 (or the pseudogene TRBV3-2) combines with J gene TRBJ1-1; no clear D. With 3 bases removed from V and 1 base from J, the gap between germline ends came to 9 bases. CDR3 length equals 14 residues. The germline V gene encodes CDR1 LGHDT and CDR2 YNNKEL (reference sequence). CDR3 amino acids: CASSQAGRNTEAFF. CDR3 nucleotides: TGTGCCAGCAGCCAGGCCGGGAGGAACACTGAAGCTTTCTTT.